This T cell receptor beta chain originates from a study of CXCR3-negative and CXCR3-positive naive CD8 T cells. Study-level findings and limits: Naive cells used TRBV-TRBJ genes in much the same way whether CXCR3-negative or CXCR3-positive; memory cells did not. More hydrophobic TRB CDR3s occurred in CXCR3-positive than in CXCR3-negative naive cells. Naive subsets had comparable surface CD5; TCR strength was inferred from TRB CDR3 properties.

Comments on this clonotype: The antigen remains undetermined.

The CDR3 contains 16 residues. Per germline, CDR1 SGHKS and CDR2 YYEKEE (reference sequence). The libraries of TRB cDNA were prepared using 5' RACE with UMI labels. TCRdb reprocessed the 5' RACE reads and keeps a single row for each CDR3 protein, giving no DNA. The sample has around 120,000 distinct CDR3 sequences. Sequenced input: naive CXCR3+ CD8+ T cells from blood. The subset: CD45RO-CCR7+CD27+CD95- naive CD8+ T cells expressing CXCR3 (TNR3+). The clonotype originates from a human donor in good health. Some clones in this sample may be carry-over from other donors' samples. This chain joins TRBV5-5 and TRBJ1-5; the TRBD1 assignment by TCRdb is unverifiable without DNA. CDR3 in amino acids: CASSSDRDRVGQPQHF.